The 25 T cell receptor beta chains given below trace back to one sample, sequenced in a study of shared clonotypes between healthy human individuals. Data came from immunoSEQ multiplex PCR; TCRdb stores just in-frame clones and leaves some out. Among 75,000 to 100,000 clones, around half were seen once, and the ten largest hold about 15%. The specimen was PBMCs. These receptors were obtained from a woman aged 40-49 years in good health. Some clones in this sample may be carry-over from other donors' samples.

This sequence joins TRBV5-1 and TRBJ1-2; 8 nucleotides line up with TRBD1. The CDR3 spans 15 residues. Germline V gene data show CDR1 as SGHRS and CDR2 as YFSETQ. Losses at the gene ends were 4 bases for V and 8 bases for J; bases not matched to a gene: 13. CDR3 sequence: CASSATGTGGLGYTF. The CDR3 nucleotides are TGCGCCAGCAGCGCCACCGGGACAGGAGGCCTCGGCTACACCTTC.

The chain is built from TRBV7-9 and TRBJ2-5, with 12 nucleotides matching TRBD2. V was clipped by 8 bases and J by 7 bases; unmatched bases: 5. CDR3 length: 13 residues. Germline CDR1 reads SEHNR; CDR2 reads FQNEAQ (reference sequence). The CDR3 DNA sequence: TGTGCCAGCGGATCTAGCGGGAGGGGGACCCAGTACTTC. Its protein is CASGSSGRGTQYF.

The V gene is TRBV4-1, the J gene TRBJ2-7; no reliable D call. Germline CDR1 MGHRA, CDR2 YSYEKL. The V gene lost 1 base and the J gene lost 1 base, with 11 bases spanning the gap. This CDR3 contains 15 residues. The CDR3 protein is CASSQGGLPSYEQYF. The CDR3 DNA reads as TGCGCCAGCAGCCAAGGCGGCTTGCCTTCCTACGAGCAGTACTTC.

This chain joins TRBV30 and TRBJ2-3, with 9 bases matching TRBD1. The trim removed 0 bases at V and 0 bases at J, leaving 7 bases unmatched. The germline V gene has CDR1 GTSNPN and CDR2 SVGIG (reference sequence). There are 17 residues in the CDR3. In DNA form, the CDR3 reads TGTGCCTGGAGTGTAAACAGGGGGCGAATCAGCACAGATACGCAGTATTTT. Protein sequence: CAWSVNRGRISTDTQYF.

The V and J genes are TRBV7-3 and TRBJ2-1, with D perhaps matching TRBD1 (7 bases). Per germline, CDR1 SGHTA and CDR2 FQGTGA. The CDR3 contains 16 residues. With 5 bases removed from V and 5 bases from J, the gap between germline ends came to 19 bases. CDR3 DNA: TGTGCCAGCAGCCAGGGGGGCTACCTATGGGACAATGAGCAGTTCTTC. Protein: CASSQGGYLWDNEQFF.

Concerning this clone: This likely stems from a read error, as it lies one base from a far larger clone. The chain has TRBV30 and TRBJ2-5; D gene uncertain. Judging by the DNA end, TRBJ2-7 fits better; the J call may be wrong. The CDR3 has 12 residues. Germline CDR1 reads GTSNPN; CDR2 reads SVGIG (reference sequence). The CDR3 sequence: CAWSGGAPEQYF. CDR3 DNA: TGTGCCTGGAGTGGAGGTGCCCCCGAGCAGTACTTC.

This clone was seen once. The chain employs TRBV5-4 and TRBJ2-1, with 11 bases fitting TRBD2. This CDR3 contains 18 residues. The germline gives CDR1 SGHNT, CDR2 YYREEE (reference sequence). J was trimmed by 4 bases and V by 4 bases; bases with no gene match: 13. The CDR3 protein is CASSQDGGLAGGYNEQFF. The CDR3 DNA reads as TGTGCCAGCAGCCAAGATGGGGGGTTAGCGGGAGGGTACAATGAGCAGTTCTTC.

Remarks on this clone: A far larger clone differs by one base, so this is likely a read error. The chain joins TRBV5-3 to TRBJ2-5, with TRBD1 matching over 7 bases. TRBV5-3 falls under the ORF class, with uncertain function. The CDR3 is 14 residues long. Unmatched junction bases numbered 13, after V lost 9 bases and J lost 5 bases. The CDR3 spells CANSFPGTEETQYF. CDR3 bases: TGTGCCAACAGCTTCCCCGGGACAGAGGAGACCCAGTACTTC.

This clone has a count of ten or more. This chain uses TRBV28 with TRBJ2-1; maybe TRBD2 (5 bases). CDR1 MDHEN and CDR2 SYDVKM come from the germline V gene. V was cut by 4 bases and J by 1 base, with 14 bases left in between. This CDR3 spans 16 amino acids. The CDR3 loop is CASSSGWERSYNEQFF. DNA of the CDR3: TGTGCCAGCAGTTCGGGATGGGAGAGGTCCTACAATGAGCAGTTCTTC.

This sequence joins TRBV30 and TRBJ2-3, with D possibly being TRBD2 (6 bases). Germline CDR1 GTSNPN, CDR2 SVGIG (reference sequence). The CDR3 is 15 amino acids. Trimming stripped 0 bases from V and 0 bases from J, with 10 bases between. This chain's CDR3 is CAWSVRRESTDTQYF. CDR3 DNA sequence: TGTGCCTGGAGTGTACGGCGGGAAAGCACAGATACGCAGTATTTT. Looking up the rest from reference TRBV30 and TRBJ2-3 gives the full variable domain: SQTIHQWPATLVQPVGSPLSLECTVEGTSNPNLYWYRQAAGRGLQLLFYSVGIGQISSEVPQNLSASRPQDRQFILSSKKLLLSDSGFYLCAWSVRRESTDTQYFGPGTRLTVL.

The chain carries TRBV18 and TRBJ2-7, with 14 positions matching TRBD2. The germline V gene encodes CDR1 KGHSH and CDR2 LQKENI. The CDR3 runs 15 residues. With V trimmed by 8 bases and J by 5 bases, 8 bases remained unmatched. The CDR3 spells CASARLAGGLDEQYF. The CDR3 DNA follows: TGTGCCAGCGCCCGACTAGCGGGAGGGTTGGACGAGCAGTACTTC.

CDR3 protein: CASSFTETQYF. The DNA for the CDR3 is TGTGCCAGCAGTTTCACAGAGACCCAGTACTTC. V and J are TRBV28 and TRBJ2-5; D is undetermined. Germline V gene lookup returns CDR1 MDHEN and CDR2 SYDVKM. The length of the CDR3 is 11 residues. V shed 3 bases and J shed 4 bases, with 3 bases lying between them.

About this clone: This likely reflects a read error, since a far larger clone is one base away. Within the sample, other DNA sequences also encode this same CDR3. The chain recombines TRBV7-6 with TRBJ2-3; tentatively, D is TRBD2 (5 bases). The CDR3 sequence is 14 residues long. The germline V gene has CDR1 SGHVS and CDR2 FNYEAQ. The V gene lost 5 bases and the J gene lost 5 bases, with 14 bases spanning the gap. CDR3 sequence (DNA): TGTGCCAGCAGCCCGCAGAGGGCGGGAGATACGCAGTATTTT. Translated, it gives CASSPQRAGDTQYF.

V and J are TRBV19 and TRBJ2-1; D is perhaps TRBD2 (6 bases). The germline V gene has CDR1 LNHDA and CDR2 SQIVND (reference sequence). V was pared by 7 bases and J by 2 bases, with 15 bases between. The CDR3 is 15 amino acids. In nucleotides, the CDR3 is TGTGCCAGTAAGTCGGGACTCCAGCCCTACAATGAGCAGTTCTTC. This translates into CASKSGLQPYNEQFF.

This chain uses TRBV6-6 with TRBJ2-1, with D perhaps TRBD1 or TRBD2 (5 bases each). Deletions cut 4 bases from V and 12 bases from J, with 13 bases between. CDR3 length: 12 amino acids. Germline V gene lookup returns CDR1 MNHNY and CDR2 SVGAGI (reference sequence). CDR3 DNA sequence: TGTGCCAGCAGTTCCCGAGGGGCCGGGCAGTTCTTC. Translated, it gives CASSSRGAGQFF.

This clone was detected ten times or more. The chain carries TRBV27 and TRBJ2-5; 7 nucleotides line up with TRBD1. The J segment lost 4 bases and the V segment lost 6 bases, leaving 11 bases of the junction unmatched. The V gene's germline CDR1 is MNHEY and CDR2 SMNVEV (reference sequence). The length of the CDR3 is 15 residues. CDR3 protein: CASRETGTARETQYF. CDR3 nucleotides: TGTGCCAGCAGAGAAACCGGGACAGCGAGAGAGACCCAGTACTTC.

In this sample, this clone turned up many times. V gene TRBV7-9 combines with J gene TRBJ1-6; D is undetermined. The V end was cut by 1 base, the J end by 10 bases, with 8 bases between. The CDR3 totals 13 residues. Germline-derived CDR1 and CDR2 are SEHNR and FQNEAQ (reference sequence). The CDR3 is CASSLEGESPLHF. In nucleotides, the CDR3 is TGTGCCAGCAGCTTAGAGGGTGAATCACCCCTCCACTTT.

Many counts were recorded for this clone. This CDR3 reads CASSLGTQNTEAFF. CDR3 nucleotides: TGTGCCAGCAGCTTAGGGACTCAGAACACTGAAGCTTTCTTT. The chain employs TRBV7-2 and TRBJ1-1; D not certain. V dropped 1 base and J dropped 1 base, with 7 bases sitting between them. Per the germline V gene, CDR1 is SGHTA and CDR2 is FQGNSA. This CDR3 comprises 14 residues.

This clone was found a few times. CDR3 amino acids: CSGAGSTQYF. In nucleotides, the CDR3 is TGCAGCGGGGCCGGGAGTACCCAGTACTTC. The chain has TRBV29-1 and TRBJ2-5; perhaps TRBD2 as D (6 bases). The germline V gene encodes CDR1 SQVTM and CDR2 ANQGSEA. CDR3 length: 10 amino acids. Trimming left V 7 bases short and J 8 bases short, with 11 bases between.

J is TRBJ1-2 and V is TRBV10-3; a weak D match, TRBD1 (5 bases). Trimming stripped 0 bases from V and 8 bases from J, with 19 bases between. The CDR3 length is 16 residues. CDR1 is ENHRY, CDR2 SYGVKD, per germline. The DNA of the CDR3 is TGTGCCATCAGTGAGTCGTCAGGGAGGGTCTACTGGGGCTACACCTTC. As protein: CAISESSGRVYWGYTF.

The rearrangement joins TRBV28 to TRBJ2-5; D is undetermined. The closer fit of TRBJ2-7 to the DNA end suggests the J call may be wrong. This CDR3 spans 16 amino acids. Germline values: CDR1 MDHEN, CDR2 SYDVKM. The CDR3 coding sequence is TGTGCCAGCAGTCCCCAACACCGCTCCAACACCTACGAGCAGTACTTC. This sequence encodes CASSPQHRSNTYEQYF.

Regarding this clone: This is likely an artifact of a read error, given a far larger clone one base away. This chain joins TRBV29-1 and TRBJ1-4, with unresolved D. This CDR3 contains 12 residues. Per germline, CDR1 SQVTM and CDR2 ANQGSEA. The ends were cut back, 7 bases at V and 10 bases at J, with 16 bases in the middle. The CDR3 bases are TGCAGCGCTGGAGAATCGGATGGAAAACTGTTTTTT. Translating it yields CSAGESDGKLFF.

The rearrangement joins TRBV28 to TRBJ2-7, with D maybe TRBD1 (6 bases). The CDR3 extends over 14 amino acids. Germline CDR1 MDHEN, CDR2 SYDVKM. Trimming took 6 bases from V and 2 from J, leaving 14 bases between them. The CDR3 loop reads CASREQGPPYEQYF. In nucleotides, the CDR3 is TGTGCCAGCAGAGAACAGGGTCCCCCCTACGAGCAGTACTTC.

In the case of this clone: With a much larger clone just one base away, this may be a read error. The gene calls are TRBV29-1 and TRBJ1-2, with TRBD1 matching over 8 bases. This CDR3 contains 14 residues. V was pared by 1 base and J by 9 bases, with 10 bases of the junction left unmatched. CDR1 and CDR2 (germline): SQVTM, ANQGSEA. The CDR3 nucleotides read TGCAGCGTTGAAGGCTCCGGGGCAGGGGGCCGCTACACCTTC. Protein product: CSVEGSGAGGRYTF.

This clone was counted ten times or more. The CDR3 sequence is CASTDRDYQPQHF. The CDR3 DNA reads TGTGCCAGCACCGACAGGGACTATCAGCCCCAGCATTTT. The chain recombines TRBV28 with TRBJ1-5; 7 bases map to TRBD1. This CDR3 has 13 amino acids. Trimming removed 7 bases from V and 5 bases from J; junction bases left unmatched: 5. Germline CDR1 and CDR2: MDHEN and SYDVKM.